Following are 10 T cell receptor beta chains from one sample sequenced in a study of Ad26.COV2.S vaccination and SARS-CoV-2 variants. Treatment here: about 20 received Ad26.COV2.S at low or high dose, single or two shots; roughly 5 received placebo; per-sample allocation not given. Each sample was drawn 63 days after the first injection (of vaccine or placebo). TCRdb keeps only in-frame clones here, not all; method: immunoSEQ multiplex PCR. The sample has 350,000 to 500,000 clones, about 92% seen once; the top ten hold under 4.5%. The sample here was peripheral blood, taken in a trial of Ad26.COV2.S vaccine versus placebo. Receptors were obtained from a person between 18 and 59 years old who received the Ad26.COV2.S COVID-19 vaccine or a placebo.

The chain carries TRBV5-1 and TRBJ2-3, with 9 bases fitting TRBD2. The V gene end was trimmed by 0 bases and the J gene end by 2 bases; junction bases not matched to a gene: 4. This CDR3 spans 16 amino acids. Germline CDR1 SGHRS, CDR2 YFSETQ. The CDR3 spells CASSLGIAGATDTQYF. CDR3 DNA: TGCGCCAGCAGCTTGGGGATAGCGGGAGCCACAGATACGCAGTATTTT.

This clone was detected only once. The chain is built from TRBV5-1 and TRBJ2-1, with TRBD2 matching over 7 bases. The CDR3 consists of 16 residues. The V gene end was trimmed by 3 bases and the J gene end by 6 bases; junction bases not matched to a gene: 12. Germline CDR1 reads SGHRS; CDR2 reads YFSETQ. CDR3 coding DNA: TGCGCCAGCAGCTCAACCGGGACTAAGGGCTCCAATGAGCAGTTCTTC. This encodes CASSSTGTKGSNEQFF.

The chain has TRBV3-1 (or the pseudogene TRBV3-2) and TRBJ2-7; 10 nucleotides line up with TRBD2. Germline values: CDR1 LGHDT, CDR2 YNNKEL (reference sequence). Trimming cost V 4 bases and J 2 bases; bases outside gene matches: 2. The CDR3 sequence is 14 residues long. CDR3 DNA: TGTGCCAGCAGCCGGACTAGCGGTACCTACGAGCAGTACTTC. It translates to CASSRTSGTYEQYF.

This chain joins TRBV5-4 and TRBJ1-1; 7 bases align to TRBD1. With V trimmed by 2 bases and J by 1 base, 8 bases remained unmatched. From germline, CDR1 is SGHNT and CDR2 YYREEE (reference sequence). The CDR3 totals 16 residues. CDR3 bases: TGTGCCAGCAGCTTTGGGACAGAAAAATGGAACACTGAAGCTTTCTTT. Its translation is CASSFGTEKWNTEAFF.

The chain couples TRBV28 to TRBJ1-2; unclear D gene. This CDR3 is built from 12 residues. In germline, CDR1 is MDHEN, CDR2 SYDVKM. V lost 2 bases and J lost 10, with 11 bases in between. CDR3 protein: CASSLGQSDYTF. The CDR3 region has the DNA TGTGCCAGCAGTTTAGGCCAGAGCGACTACACCTTC.

The chain uses TRBV3-1 (or the pseudogene TRBV3-2) and TRBJ2-7; no clear D gene. CDR3 length: 12 amino acids. Trimming removed 4 bases from V and 5 bases from J, with 9 bases in between. Germline lookup yields CDR1 LGHDT and CDR2 YNNKEL (reference sequence). DNA for the CDR3: TGTGCCAGCAGCCCTTCCCCCGACGAGCAGTACTTC. This encodes CASSPSPDEQYF.

The chain couples TRBV3-1 (or the pseudogene TRBV3-2) to TRBJ2-1; 14 bases fit TRBD2. Germline V gives CDR1 LGHDT, CDR2 YNNKEL (reference sequence). Trimming took 0 bases from V and 9 from J; bases not matched to a gene: 7. The CDR3 is 17 amino acids. The CDR3 protein is CASSQERGLAGGVEQFF. CDR3 bases: TGTGCCAGCAGCCAAGAGAGAGGACTAGCGGGAGGCGTTGAGCAGTTCTTC.

This clone was found a few times. This sample also contains other DNA sequences that code for the same CDR3. V is TRBV27 and J is TRBJ1-1; D remains ambiguous. The CDR3 consists of 13 residues. Germline V gives CDR1 MNHEY, CDR2 SMNVEV (reference sequence). V lost 3 bases, J lost 1 base, and 6 bases lay in between. The CDR3 loop reads CASSLAENTEAFF. CDR3 DNA sequence: TGTGCCAGCAGTTTGGCGGAGAACACTGAAGCTTTCTTT.

The rearrangement links TRBV27 to TRBJ2-1, with 10 bases lining up with TRBD2. Per the germline V gene, CDR1 is MNHEY and CDR2 is SMNVEV (reference sequence). Trimming at V came to 6 bases and at J to 7 bases, leaving 6 bases not matched to a gene. CDR3 length equals 14 residues. The CDR3 loop is CASSQAGGINEQFF. The CDR3 DNA reads TGTGCCAGCAGCCAAGCGGGAGGGATAAATGAGCAGTTCTTC.

With regard to this clone: Other DNA sequences in the same sample also yield this CDR3. The J gene is TRBJ1-5, the V gene TRBV28; unclear D gene. The CDR3 has 11 residues. CDR1 is MDHEN and CDR2 is SYDVKM in the germline V gene. The V end lost 2 bases, the J end lost 7 bases, and 3 bases lay between the germline ends. CDR3 nucleotide sequence: TGTGCCAGCAGTTTAGGACAGCCCCAGCATTTT. Its protein is CASSLGQPQHF.